This entry lists 17 T cell receptor beta chains sequenced from one sample in a study of blood T cell repertoires in COVID-19. Method: immunoSEQ multiplex PCR; TCRdb's copy keeps in-frame clones and lacks some. The sample gives over 600,000 clones, 85% to 90% of which show up once; 0.2% to 0.3% is in the top ten. The sample consisted of peripheral blood. The receptors come from a woman aged 18-29 years with acute or convalescent COVID-19.

V is TRBV2 and J is TRBJ1-2; 8 nucleotides line up with TRBD1. Trimming took 10 bases from V and 6 from J; bases not matched to a gene: 10. The germline gives CDR1 SNHLY, CDR2 FYNNEI. This CDR3 comprises 13 residues. Written as DNA, the CDR3 is TGTGCCACCCCGGGGAAACAGGGGGATGGCTACACCTTC. It specifies CATPGKQGDGYTF.

The chain couples TRBV10-3 to TRBJ2-7, with TRBD2 identical over 8 bases. The CDR3 spans 14 residues. CDR1 and CDR2 (germline): ENHRY, SYGVKD. V lost 5 bases and J lost 5; bases outside the gene matches: 8. The CDR3 loop is CAISPSGGPNEQYF. As DNA, the CDR3 is TGTGCCATCAGTCCCAGCGGGGGTCCAAACGAGCAGTACTTC.

In its sample, this clone was seen once. V usage is TRBV6-4 and J usage is TRBJ2-7; the D gene is possibly TRBD1 (7 bases). CDR3 length equals 15 residues. Germline CDR1 reads MRHNA; CDR2 reads SNTAGT. V gave up 2 bases and J gave up 3 bases, with 14 bases separating them. DNA of the CDR3: TGTGCCAGCAGTGACGAGGCAGGGGGGCACTACGAGCAGTACTTC. Its translation is CASSDEAGGHYEQYF.

J is TRBJ2-2 and V is TRBV5-3; TRBD2 is a possible D gene (6 bases). TRBV5-3 is given ORF status, its function remaining uncertain. Between the trimmed V and J ends, which lost 5 bases and 1 base, there was a span of 21 bases. The CDR3 sequence is 18 residues long. The CDR3 sequence is CARSLPGGILVNTGELFF. DNA for the CDR3: TGTGCCAGAAGTTTACCTGGGGGGATTCTAGTGAACACCGGGGAGCTGTTTTTT.

DNA of the CDR3: TGTGCCAGCAGCTTAAAGGGGACTAAAAATAATTCACCCCTCCACTTT. As protein: CASSLKGTKNNSPLHF. The rearrangement joins TRBV7-8 to TRBJ1-6; a weak D match, TRBD1 (5 bases). This CDR3 has 16 residues. V lost 2 bases to trimming and J lost 5 bases, with 13 bases between them. CDR1 and CDR2 (germline): SGHVS, FQNEAQ. The complete variable domain, with remaining parts taken from reference TRBV7-8 and TRBJ1-6, reads GAGVSQSPRYKVAKRGQDVALRCDPISGHVSLFWYQQALGQGPEFLTYFQNEAQLDKSGLPSDRFFAERPEGSVSTLKIQRTQQEDSAVYLCASSLKGTKNNSPLHFGNGTRLTVT.

A few counts support this clone. The chain employs TRBV9 and TRBJ2-7, with 7 positions matching TRBD1. V was pared by 0 bases and J by 0 bases, with 0 bases of the junction left unmatched. CDR3 length: 14 residues. Germline values: CDR1 SGDLS, CDR2 YYNGEE. In nucleotides, the CDR3 is TGTGCCAGCAGCGTAGAGGGGGCCTCCTACGAGCAGTACTTC. It is translated as CASSVEGASYEQYF.

The chain combines TRBV5-5 with TRBJ1-1; no clear D. V was shortened by 4 bases and J by 9 bases, with 19 bases between the two germline ends. CDR1 and CDR2 from the germline V gene are SGHKS and YYEKEE (reference sequence). The CDR3 runs 14 residues. CDR3 loop: CASSLIPRQSQAFF. The CDR3 DNA reads as TGTGCCAGCAGCCTTATCCCTCGCCAGTCCCAAGCTTTCTTT.

V usage is TRBV9 and J usage is TRBJ2-4; 7 bases line up with TRBD2. This CDR3 has 14 amino acids. Germline V gives CDR1 SGDLS, CDR2 YYNGEE. The V and J ends lost 4 bases and 7 bases, in that order; junction bases with no gene match: 8. CDR3 coding DNA: TGTGCCAGCAGCCCCCGACCCGGGGGGAACATTCAGTACTTC. Translating gives CASSPRPGGNIQYF.

This clone was seen a single time. CDR3 in DNA: TGTGCCAGCAGCTTAATGGCTAGCGGGCCCTACGAGCAGTACTTC. It codes for CASSLMASGPYEQYF. J is TRBJ2-7 and V is TRBV7-2, with 8 bases that match TRBD2. Trimming at V came to 2 bases and at J to 2 bases, leaving 5 bases not matched to a gene. From germline, CDR1 is SGHTA and CDR2 FQGNSA. There are 15 residues in the CDR3.

The chain uses TRBV5-1 and TRBJ2-1; 8 nucleotides align to TRBD2. The V segment lost 4 bases and the J segment 0 bases; nucleotides outside the gene matches: 9. Germline assignment: CDR1 SGHRS and CDR2 YFSETQ. The CDR3 consists of 17 residues. The CDR3 nucleotides read TGCGCCAGCAGCACCCCCTCGGGGGGGAGCTCCTACAATGAGCAGTTCTTC. Amino acid sequence: CASSTPSGGSSYNEQFF.

The chain uses TRBV30 and TRBJ1-2; D uncertain. Trimming took 0 bases from V and 8 from J, leaving 10 bases between them. The germline CDR1 and CDR2 sequences are GTSNPN and SVGIG (reference sequence). The CDR3 extends over 12 amino acids. Written as DNA, the CDR3 is TGTGCCTGGAGTGTACACTTCGGGGGCTACACCTTC. Translation: CAWSVHFGGYTF.

The chain combines TRBV3-1 (or the pseudogene TRBV3-2) with TRBJ1-1; no definite D call. V was cut by 4 bases and J by 3 bases, with 18 bases left in between. The CDR3 has 16 residues. CDR1 is LGHDT and CDR2 is YNNKEL in the germline V gene (reference sequence). The DNA for the CDR3 is TGTGCCAGCAGCCCAAAGAGGTCCCCACGGGACACTGAAGCTTTCTTT. The encoded protein is CASSPKRSPRDTEAFF.

The CDR3 loop is CASSRDRVNQPQHF. CDR3 DNA: TGTGCCAGCAGCCGGGACAGGGTTAATCAGCCCCAGCATTTT. This sequence joins TRBV11-2 and TRBJ1-5; TRBD1 matches at 9 bases. The CDR3 extends over 14 amino acids. Trimming cost V 5 bases and J 4 bases; bases outside gene matches: 3. The V gene's germline CDR1 is SGHAT and CDR2 FQNNGV.

The chain uses TRBV6-2 or TRBV6-3 and TRBJ2-1; D perhaps matches TRBD1 (5 bases). The CDR3 spans 16 residues. Deletions cut 0 bases from V and 6 bases from J, with 15 bases between. In germline, CDR1 is MNHEY, CDR2 SVGEGT. CDR3 bases: TGTGCCAGCAGTTACTCGAAGGGGCCCCCCCGCAATGAGCAGTTCTTC. As protein: CASSYSKGPPRNEQFF.

The J gene is TRBJ1-4, the V gene TRBV2, with 9 positions matching TRBD1. Unmatched junction bases numbered 2, after V lost 6 bases and J lost 6 bases. Germline V lookup: CDR1 SNHLY, CDR2 FYNNEI. The length of the CDR3 is 13 residues. CDR3 region: CASRWTGDEKLFF. The CDR3 DNA sequence: TGTGCCAGCAGGTGGACAGGGGATGAAAAACTGTTTTTT.

V gene TRBV19 combines with J gene TRBJ1-6, with 7 bases fitting TRBD1. The CDR3 totals 16 residues. With V trimmed by 0 bases and J by 10 bases, 9 bases remained unmatched. In germline, CDR1 is LNHDA, CDR2 SQIVND (reference sequence). This CDR3 reads CASSIDHTGAPSPLHF. CDR3 nucleotide sequence: TGTGCCAGTAGTATAGATCATACAGGGGCTCCCTCACCCCTCCACTTT.

The chain joins TRBV27 to TRBJ1-2; TRBD1 agrees at 8 bases. V gave up 4 bases and J gave up 7 bases; unmatched junction bases: 8. The CDR3 contains 14 residues. The germline CDR1 and CDR2 sequences are MNHEY and SMNVEV (reference sequence). The DNA for the CDR3 is TGTGCCAGCAGTTCTGGCCAGGGGGCGTTTGGCTACACCTTC. Protein sequence: CASSSGQGAFGYTF.